The next 14 T cell receptor beta chains were all read from a single sample in a study of cytomegalovirus exposure and HLA in healthy donors. The PCR contained 60 Vbeta and 13 Jbeta primers. Assay used: immunoSEQ multiplex PCR; TCRdb lists only in-frame clones, some missing. Counted here are under 150,000 clones, over 75% occurring once; the ten biggest clones make up about 10%. Sample: PBMCs. Every receptor here comes from a woman aged 45-65 years in good health and CMV-seropositive.

J is TRBJ2-3 and V is TRBV11-3; TRBD2 agrees at 8 bases. CDR1 and CDR2 from the germline V gene are SGHNT and YENEEA. The CDR3 is 16 residues long. V was clipped by 6 bases and J by 2 bases; unmatched bases: 10. The DNA for the CDR3 is TGTGCCAGCAGTTACTATAGCGGGGCTTTCACAGATACGCAGTATTTT. Its translation: CASSYYSGAFTDTQYF. Filled out from reference TRBV11-3 and TRBJ2-3, the complete variable domain reads EAGVVQSPRYKIIEKKQPVAFWCNPISGHNTLYWYLQNLGQGPELLIRYENEEAVDDSQLPKDRFSAERLKGVDSTLKIQPAELGDSAVYLCASSYYSGAFTDTQYFGPGTRLTVL.

The rearrangement uses TRBV30 and TRBJ1-5; D is undetermined. V shed 4 bases and J shed 4 bases, with 17 bases lying between them. There are 15 residues in the CDR3. From germline, CDR1 is GTSNPN and CDR2 SVGIG (reference sequence). The CDR3 coding sequence is TGTGCCTGGAATTCTCCGTCCTCGGGTAATCAGCCCCAGCATTTT. It specifies CAWNSPSSGNQPQHF.

As concerns this clone: The germline gene is not matched at one end of the junction; a read error may be the cause. V usage is TRBV7-7 and J usage is TRBJ1-3; D uncertain. Germline loops: CDR1 SSHAT, CDR2 FNYEAQ (reference sequence). This CDR3 comprises 14 residues. CDR3 coding DNA: TGTGCTAGCAGCTTAGATATCAGTGGAAACACCATATATTTT. Protein sequence: CASSLDISGNTIYF.

V is TRBV10-3 and J is TRBJ2-1, with 11 bases fitting TRBD2. V lost 6 bases to trimming and J lost 7 bases; unmatched junction nucleotides: 8. The CDR3 has 15 amino acids. Germline CDR1 ENHRY, CDR2 SYGVKD. The chain's CDR3 is CAIRSLAGGGNEQFF. The CDR3 DNA sequence: TGTGCCATCAGGTCGCTAGCGGGGGGTGGTAATGAGCAGTTCTTC.

The chain carries TRBV29-1 and TRBJ2-2, with D tentatively TRBD2 (6 bases). The CDR3 is made up of 12 amino acids. Trimming removed 3 bases at V and 7 bases at J, with 9 bases between. The V gene's germline CDR1 is SQVTM and CDR2 ANQGSEA. CDR3 sequence reads: CSVDEAGGELFF. The CDR3 DNA reads as TGCAGCGTTGACGAAGCGGGCGGGGAGCTGTTTTTT.

V and J are TRBV7-2 and TRBJ1-2; D is possibly TRBD1 (6 bases). The CDR3 runs 13 residues. The germline CDR1 and CDR2 sequences are SGHTA and FQGNSA. Trimming removed 6 bases at V and 2 bases at J, with 10 bases between. Here the CDR3 DNA reads TGTGCCAGCAGATTCGGACAGAACTATGGCTACACCTTC. It codes for CASRFGQNYGYTF.

The rearrangement links TRBV19 to TRBJ1-1, with 7 nucleotides matching TRBD1. Germline values: CDR1 LNHDA, CDR2 SQIVND (reference sequence). Germline trimming cut 8 bases from V and 0 bases from J; bases unmatched to any gene: 15. The CDR3 length is 17 residues. The chain's CDR3 is CASRISRGQALNTEAFF. The CDR3 nucleotides are TGTGCCAGTCGGATCTCGAGAGGACAGGCCTTGAACACTGAAGCTTTCTTT.

The chain employs TRBV7-2 and TRBJ1-2, with D possibly matching TRBD1 (6 bases). V was clipped by 5 bases and J by 3 bases, with 10 bases between them. There are 13 residues in the CDR3. The germline CDR1 and CDR2 sequences are SGHTA and FQGNSA. As DNA, the CDR3 is TGTGCCAGCAGCCTACAGGGCTACTATGGCTACACCTTC. Protein: CASSLQGYYGYTF.

The chain uses TRBV7-2 and TRBJ1-5; D is undetermined. Trimming removed 2 bases from V and 4 bases from J, with 15 bases in between. The CDR3 extends over 16 amino acids. Germline V CDR1 and CDR2: SGHTA, FQGNSA. CDR3 bases: TGTGCCAGCAGCTTAAGTGTCCCTACGGGGAATCAGCCCCAGCATTTT. This codes for CASSLSVPTGNQPQHF.

The chain carries TRBV19 and TRBJ1-1, with D perhaps TRBD1 (5 bases). Germline lookup yields CDR1 LNHDA and CDR2 SQIVND (reference sequence). Trimming took off 7 bases at V and 0 bases at J, with 15 bases between the two ends. The CDR3 sequence is 15 residues long. The chain's CDR3 is CASTQDDSMNTEAFF. As DNA, the CDR3 is TGTGCCAGTACCCAAGACGACAGCATGAACACTGAAGCTTTCTTT.

The genes are TRBV28 and TRBJ2-6, with D perhaps TRBD1 (5 bases). This CDR3 is 14 amino acids long. Germline loops: CDR1 MDHEN, CDR2 SYDVKM. Trimming stripped 5 bases from V and 2 bases from J, with 7 bases between. CDR3 bases: TGTGCCAGCAGTGACAGCCCTGGGGCCAACGTCCTGACTTTC. As protein: CASSDSPGANVLTF.

This clone came up a few times. V is TRBV7-2 and J is TRBJ2-3; 7 nucleotides match TRBD1. This CDR3 is 14 amino acids long. Germline CDR1 SGHTA, CDR2 FQGNSA. V lost 0 bases to trimming and J lost 5 bases; unmatched junction nucleotides: 2. The CDR3 DNA reads as TGTGCCAGCAGCTTAGCTGCAGGGGGAGATACGCAGTATTTT. Amino acids: CASSLAAGGDTQYF.

The chain has TRBV27 and TRBJ2-5, with TRBD2 as a possible D gene (6 bases). The germline V and J ends were trimmed by 3 bases and 6 bases, with 14 bases remaining between them. The CDR3 runs 14 residues. Germline V gene sequence: CDR1 MNHEY, CDR2 SMNVEV (reference sequence). CDR3 nucleotides: TGTGCCAGCAGTTTGGACGGGGGTGGAAAGACCCAGTACTTC. It specifies CASSLDGGGKTQYF.

The V gene is TRBV5-1, the J gene TRBJ2-7; D gene uncertain. This CDR3 has 14 residues. Trimming stripped 0 bases from V and 1 base from J, with 8 bases between. Germline V gives CDR1 SGHRS, CDR2 YFSETQ. The CDR3 spells CASSLGATSYEQYF. The CDR3 bases are TGCGCCAGCAGCTTGGGAGCCACTTCCTACGAGCAGTACTTC.